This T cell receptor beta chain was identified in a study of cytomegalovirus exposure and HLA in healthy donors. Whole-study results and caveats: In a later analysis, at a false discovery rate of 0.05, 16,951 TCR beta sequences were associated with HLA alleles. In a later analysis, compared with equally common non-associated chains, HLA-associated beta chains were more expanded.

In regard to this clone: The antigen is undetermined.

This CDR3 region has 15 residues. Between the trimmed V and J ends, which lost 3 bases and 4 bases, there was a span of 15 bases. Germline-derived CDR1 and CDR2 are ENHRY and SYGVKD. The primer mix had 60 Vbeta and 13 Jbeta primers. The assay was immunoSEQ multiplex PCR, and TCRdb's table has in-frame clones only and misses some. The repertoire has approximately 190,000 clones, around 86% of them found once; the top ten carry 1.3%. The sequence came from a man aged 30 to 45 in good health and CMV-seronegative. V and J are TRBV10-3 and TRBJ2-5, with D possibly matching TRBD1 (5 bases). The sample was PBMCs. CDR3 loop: CAISDSGAGLETQYF. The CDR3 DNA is TGTGCCATCAGTGATAGTGGGGCTGGGTTAGAGACCCAGTACTTC.